The text below deals with one TCR beta chain. Its antigen is still unknown. Germline CDR1 is MGHRA and CDR2 is YSYEKL. The V segment lost 0 bases and the J segment 7 bases; nucleotides outside the gene matches: 6. The CDR3 sequence is 15 residues long. The entry originates in a study of cytomegalovirus exposure and HLA in healthy donors. The PCR was carried out with 60 Vbeta primers and 13 Jbeta primers. Sequencing was performed with immunoSEQ multiplex PCR; in TCRdb, only in-frame clones are kept and a portion is missing. The table records about 190,000 clones, roughly four fifths of them present only once. Study-wide findings and caveats: A later analysis revealed that TCR association rates differed between HLA loci, peaking at DRB1 and bottoming out at HLA-C.

Material for sequencing was PBMCs. The V and J genes are TRBV4-1 and TRBJ2-1; TRBD2 agrees at 7 bases. The source of this sequence is a woman aged 45 to 65 in good health and CMV-seropositive. This CDR3 reads CASSQDSEGGNEQFF. CDR3 bases: TGCGCCAGCAGCCAAGACTCAGAGGGAGGGAATGAGCAGTTCTTC.